Each of the 3 T cell receptor beta chains below was sequenced from the same sample in a study of CD8 T cells in ankylosing spondylitis. TCRdb used MiXCR to reprocess the 5' RACE reads, holding one entry per CDR3 protein. This sample carries about 310,000 distinct CDR3 sequences, 20% of them seen once, and the ten largest clones take about 4%. Sequencing was done on a sample of blood, either unsorted or a sorted T cell fraction (not recorded which). The receptors shown here come from a female donor with ankylosing spondylitis or in good health (not recorded which).

This clonotype was counted ten times or more. The chain recombines TRBV7-2 with TRBJ2-3, with 7 bases lining up with TRBD2. This CDR3 is built from 12 residues. The germline V gene has CDR1 SGHTA and CDR2 FQGNSA. The trim removed 4 bases at V and 9 bases at J, leaving 4 bases unmatched. CDR3 region: CASSSTSETQYF. The DNA of the CDR3 is TGTGCCAGCAGCTCTACTAGCGAAACGCAGTATTTT.

V usage is TRBV27 and J usage is TRBJ1-5; TRBD1 matches at 8 bases. With V trimmed by 2 bases and J by 2 bases, 11 bases remained unmatched. The CDR3 has 18 residues. The germline gives CDR1 MNHEY, CDR2 SMNVEV (reference sequence). This chain's CDR3 is CASSLNSVTGVGNQPQHF. The CDR3 DNA reads as TGTGCCAGCAGTTTAAATAGTGTGACAGGGGTTGGCAATCAGCCCCAGCATTTT.

The CDR3 region is CASRSGSMYTQYF. CDR3 nucleotides: TGTGCCAGCAGGAGCGGGAGTATGTATACGCAGTATTTT. The chain has TRBV6-2 or TRBV6-3 and TRBJ2-3, with 8 bases lining up with TRBD2. J was trimmed by 7 bases and V by 6 bases; bases with no gene match: 6. CDR1 is MNHEY and CDR2 is SVGEGT in the germline V gene. The length of the CDR3 is 13 residues.